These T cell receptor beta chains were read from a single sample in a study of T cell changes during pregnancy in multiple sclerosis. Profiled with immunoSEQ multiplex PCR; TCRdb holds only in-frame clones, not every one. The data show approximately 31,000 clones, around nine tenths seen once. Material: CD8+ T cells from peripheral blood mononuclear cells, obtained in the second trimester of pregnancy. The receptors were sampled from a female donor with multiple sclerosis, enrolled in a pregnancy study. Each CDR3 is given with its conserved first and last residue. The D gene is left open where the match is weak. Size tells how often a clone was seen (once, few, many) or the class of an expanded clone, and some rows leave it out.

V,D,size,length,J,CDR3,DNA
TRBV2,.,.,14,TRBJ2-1,CASSARGGYNEQFF,TGTGCCAGCAGTGCGCGGGGTGGCTACAATGAGCAGTTCTTC
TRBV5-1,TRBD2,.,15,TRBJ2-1,CASSPTSGTGYEQFF,TGCGCCAGCAGCCCGACTAGCGGGACAGGGTATGAGCAGTTCTTC
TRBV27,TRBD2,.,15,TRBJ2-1,CASSALAGVYNEQFF,TGTGCCAGCAGTGCACTAGCGGGAGTTTACAATGAGCAGTTCTTC
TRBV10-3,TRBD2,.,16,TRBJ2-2,CAISDRAGEGTGELFF,TGTGCCATCAGTGATCGAGCGGGAGAGGGCACCGGGGAGCTGTTTTTT
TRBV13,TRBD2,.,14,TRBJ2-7,CASSLGLADYEQYF,TGTGCCAGCAGCTTAGGGCTAGCGGACTACGAGCAGTACTTC
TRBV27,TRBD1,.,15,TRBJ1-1,CASSLGQGTNTEAFF,TGTGCCAGCAGTCTGGGACAGGGGACGAACACTGAAGCTTTCTTT
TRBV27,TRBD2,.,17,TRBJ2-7,CASSLSGLAGSSYEQYF,TGTGCCAGCAGTTTATCGGGACTAGCGGGAAGCTCCTACGAGCAGTACTTC
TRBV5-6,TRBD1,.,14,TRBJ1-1,CASSPGQGSTEAFF,TGTGCCAGCAGCCCGGGACAGGGGAGCACTGAAGCTTTCTTT
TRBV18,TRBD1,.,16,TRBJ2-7,CASSPPNGQEYYEQYF,TGTGCCAGCTCACCACCAAACGGACAGGAGTACTACGAGCAGTACTTC
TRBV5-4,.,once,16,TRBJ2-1,CASSSTSGSVDNEQFF,TGTGCCAGCAGCTCGACTAGTGGGAGTGTCGACAATGAGCAGTTCTTC
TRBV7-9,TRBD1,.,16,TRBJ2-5,CASSRTTGVEGETQYF,TGTGCCAGCAGCCGAACGACAGGGGTCGAGGGGGAGACCCAGTACTTC
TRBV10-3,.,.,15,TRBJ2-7,CAISESTGGYIEQYF,TGTGCCATCAGTGAGTCGACTGGGGGCTATATCGAGCAGTACTTC
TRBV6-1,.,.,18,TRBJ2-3,CASRETMTDGYSTDTQYF,TGTGCCAGCAGGGAAACCATGACTGACGGGTATAGCACAGATACGCAGTATTTT
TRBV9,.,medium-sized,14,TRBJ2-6,CASSAYSGANVLTF,TGTGCCAGCAGCGCGTACTCTGGGGCCAACGTCCTGACTTTC
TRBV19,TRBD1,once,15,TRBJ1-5,CASRGMTGINQPQHF,TGTGCCAGTAGGGGCATGACAGGGATTAATCAGCCCCAGCATTTT
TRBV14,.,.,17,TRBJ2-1,CASSQDTLGEGVDEQFF,TGTGCCAGCAGCCAAGACACCCTTGGAGAGGGGGTTGATGAGCAGTTCTTC
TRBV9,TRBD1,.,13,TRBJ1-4,CASSYDRGGKLFF,TGTGCCAGCAGCTACGACAGGGGAGGAAAACTGTTTTTT
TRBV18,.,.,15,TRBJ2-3,CASSPAGTPTDTQYF,TGTGCCAGCTCACCAGCAGGGACTCCAACAGATACGCAGTATTTT
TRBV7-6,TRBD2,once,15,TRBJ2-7,CASSSIAGRDYEQYF,TGTGCCAGCAGTTCTATAGCGGGGAGAGACTACGAGCAGTACTTC
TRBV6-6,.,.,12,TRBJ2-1,CASSYVNNEQFF,TGTGCCAGCAGTTACGTCAACAATGAGCAGTTCTTC
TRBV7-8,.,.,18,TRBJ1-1,CASSSPPRGQPKDTEAFF,TGTGCCAGCAGCTCCCCGCCACGGGGACAACCGAAGGACACTGAAGCTTTCTTT
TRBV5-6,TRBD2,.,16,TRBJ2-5,CASSLVLAGGRGTQYF,TGTGCCAGCAGCTTAGTCCTAGCGGGAGGCCGGGGGACCCAGTACTTC
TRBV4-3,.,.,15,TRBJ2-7,CASSQETTASYEQYF,TGCGCCAGCAGCCAAGAGACGACTGCCTCCTACGAGCAGTACTTC
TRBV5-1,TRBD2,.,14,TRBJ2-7,CASSLSGRAYEQYF,TGCGCCAGCAGCTTGTCCGGGAGGGCCTACGAGCAGTACTTC
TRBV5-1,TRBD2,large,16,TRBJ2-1,CASSQPSGSGGDEQFF,TGCGCCAGCAGCCAACCTAGCGGGAGTGGCGGGGATGAGCAGTTCTTC
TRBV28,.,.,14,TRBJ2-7,CASSPGERNYEQYF,TGTGCCAGCAGTCCTGGCGAGAGGAACTACGAGCAGTACTTC
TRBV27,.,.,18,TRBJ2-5,CASSPLTRTWWGWETQYF,TGTGCCAGCAGCCCCTTAACCCGGACTTGGTGGGGATGGGAGACCCAGTACTTC
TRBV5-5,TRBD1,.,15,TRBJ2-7,CASSAVKDRGYEQYF,TGTGCCAGCAGCGCCGTTAAGGACAGGGGGTACGAGCAGTACTTC
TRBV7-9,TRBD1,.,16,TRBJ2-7,CASSSNDRGIFYEQYF,TGTGCCAGCAGCTCGAACGACAGGGGGATTTTCTACGAGCAGTACTTC